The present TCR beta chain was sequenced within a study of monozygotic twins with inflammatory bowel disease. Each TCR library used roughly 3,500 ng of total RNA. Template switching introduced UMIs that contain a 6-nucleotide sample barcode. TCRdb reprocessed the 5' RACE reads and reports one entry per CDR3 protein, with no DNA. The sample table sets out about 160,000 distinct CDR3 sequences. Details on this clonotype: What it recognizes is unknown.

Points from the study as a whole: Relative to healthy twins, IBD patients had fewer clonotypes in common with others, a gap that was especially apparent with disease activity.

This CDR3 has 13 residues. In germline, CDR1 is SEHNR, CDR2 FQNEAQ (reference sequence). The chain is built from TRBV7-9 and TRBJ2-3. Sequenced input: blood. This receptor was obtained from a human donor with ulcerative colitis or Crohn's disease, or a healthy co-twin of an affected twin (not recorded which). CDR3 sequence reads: CASSLDNTDTQYF.